This TCR beta chain is drawn from a study of blood T cell repertoires in COVID-19. Study summary: Sites across the United States, Italy and Spain contributed samples from acute and convalescent COVID-19. The cDNA or gDNA used as material had been derived from T cells, B-cell-depleted T cells, or PBMCs.

As handled by the study authors: From reference gene primer amplification, estimates of nucleated cell counts were derived. Repertoires were generated with immunoSEQ multiplex PCR, while TCRdb's copy carries only in-frame clones and drops some. The V and J calls and clone size come from that table; D and trimming were worked out from the DNA. The sample lists roughly 100,000 clones, 70% to 80% occurring once. The CDR3 length is 13 residues. The germline V gene has CDR1 KGHSH and CDR2 LQKENI. The germline V and J ends were trimmed by 6 bases and 7 bases, with 16 bases remaining between them. What was sequenced was peripheral blood. The receptor was isolated from a man between 60 and 75 years old with active or convalescent COVID-19. The rearrangement joins TRBV18 to TRBJ2-7, with a possible D match to TRBD1 (5 bases). The chain's CDR3 is CASSDQGAGEQYF. The CDR3 nucleotides are TGTGCCAGCTCCGACCAAGGGGCTGGGGAGCAGTACTTC. The full variable domain, with the rest looked up from reference TRBV18 and TRBJ2-7, is NAGVMQNPRHLVRRRGQEARLRCSPMKGHSHVYWYRQLPEEGLKFMVYLQKENIIDESGMPKERFSAEFPKEGPSILRIQQVVRGDSAAYFCASSDQGAGEQYFGPGTRLTVT.